This TCR beta chain was recovered during a study of T cell repertoires in cytomegalovirus infection (dated by TCRdb to about 2019). About the full investigation: Because public TCR beta signatures pointed to carriage of CMV infection together with the matching HLA type, the HLA type of each donor mattered for the analysis. The paper's findings and limits, for the study overall: The ex vivo response was dominated by HLA-C-restricted CMV-specific TCR beta clonotypes, which also provided the single most frequent clonotype in two of eight donors. Carriers of CMV infection plus the relevant HLA type were discriminated by the cumulative frequency of public TCR beta family members in the study cohort and in an independent roughly 320-donor cohort.

The reads were generated on an Illumina HiSeq 1500. The public reads were run again by TCRdb, first through fastp at Q25 and then through MiXCR, and only productive beta chains were kept. Every distinct CDR3 protein forms one entry, paired with its most common genes and DNA. The sample records around 740,000 distinct CDR3 sequences, less than 40% of which are singletons. The ten largest clones take up around 2.8% of the sample. Via the germline V gene, CDR1 is MDHEN and CDR2 SYDVKM. Reading from cysteine to phenylalanine, the CDR3 counts 15 amino acids. The only DNA kept is the CDR3, 45 bases in frame from the first base. The junction shows trimming of 6 bases on V and 5 bases on J, and the gene matches do not reach 10 bases of it. This clonotype was picked up a small number of times. The target of this receptor is not known. No much larger clone is present one base from it, and per-base qualities are unavailable.

Sequencing input: PBMCs. The TCR sequence derives from a human donor in good health (CMV status not recorded). Some clones in this sample may be carry-over from other donors' samples. The rearrangement joined TRBV28 to TRBJ2-1, and 7 bases in between align with TRBD2. The CDR3 reads CASSARWGGNNEQFF. In nucleotide form, the sequence is TGTGCCAGCAGCGCCCGTTGGGGGGGGAACAATGAGCAGTTCTTC.